Each of the 21 T cell receptor beta chains below was sequenced from the same sample in a study of blood T cell repertoires in COVID-19. Sequenced by immunoSEQ multiplex PCR; TCRdb stores in-frame clones only, minus some. The sample has about 300,000 clones, nearly 90% seen once. Material for sequencing was peripheral blood. The receptors originated from a woman aged 25 to 45 with COVID-19, enrolled during active disease.

The V and J genes are TRBV2 and TRBJ1-1; D not resolved. Trimming shortened V by 3 bases and J by 0 bases, and 8 bases separated the two germline ends. This CDR3 spans 14 amino acids. Germline V gene sequence: CDR1 SNHLY, CDR2 FYNNEI. CDR3 loop: CASSDSGMNTEAFF. In DNA, the CDR3 is TGTGCCAGCAGTGATTCAGGCATGAACACTGAAGCTTTCTTT. Looking up the rest from reference TRBV2 and TRBJ1-1 gives the full variable domain: EPEVTQTPSHQVTQMGQEVILRCVPISNHLYFYWYRQILGQKVEFLVSFYNNEISEKSEIFDDQFSVERPDGSNFTLKIRSTKLEDSAMYFCASSDSGMNTEAFFGQGTRLTVV.

The chain carries TRBV28 and TRBJ1-6; D is ambiguous. The V and J ends lost 2 bases and 11 bases respectively, with 13 bases between them. CDR1 MDHEN and CDR2 SYDVKM come from the germline V gene. The CDR3 extends over 14 amino acids. The CDR3 DNA reads as TGTGCCAGCAGTTTACGACGACTCTGGGCACCCCTCCACTTT. Its protein is CASSLRRLWAPLHF.

This clone was detected once. This sequence joins TRBV4-2 and TRBJ1-1; tentatively, D is TRBD1 (6 bases). Germline loops: CDR1 LGHNA, CDR2 YNFKEQ. V lost 7 bases and J 0 bases, leaving 12 bases between the germline ends. This CDR3 is 14 amino acids long. CDR3 amino acids: CASTFRDMNTEAFF. CDR3 in DNA: TGTGCCAGCACCTTCAGGGACATGAACACTGAAGCTTTCTTT.

This chain links TRBV2 with TRBJ2-7; 11 positions match TRBD2. The CDR3 is made up of 15 amino acids. The germline V gene has CDR1 SNHLY and CDR2 FYNNEI. V lost 6 bases to trimming and J lost 2 bases; unmatched junction nucleotides: 6. CDR3 sequence: CASRLGLAAAYEQYF. The CDR3 nucleotides are TGTGCCAGCAGGCTGGGACTAGCGGCGGCCTACGAGCAGTACTTC.

V gene TRBV27 combines with J gene TRBJ1-4; 8 bases are a match to TRBD1. From germline, CDR1 is MNHEY and CDR2 SMNVEV (reference sequence). Germline trimming cut 6 bases from V and 3 bases from J; bases unmatched to any gene: 3. The CDR3 runs 14 residues. CDR3: CASREQGANEKLFF. The DNA for the CDR3 is TGTGCCAGCAGGGAACAGGGGGCTAATGAAAAACTGTTTTTT.

Only a few counts were recorded for this clone. V and J are TRBV7-2 and TRBJ1-5; D is uncertain. Trimming cost V 1 base and J 1 base, with 11 bases left between them. Germline CDR1 is SGHTA and CDR2 is FQGNSA. The CDR3 runs 16 residues. The CDR3 spells CASSLVRGGSNQPQHF. CDR3 DNA sequence: TGTGCCAGCAGCTTAGTACGGGGAGGGAGCAATCAGCCCCAGCATTTT.

This chain uses TRBV4-1 with TRBJ2-3; 9 bases match TRBD2. Germline V gene lookup returns CDR1 MGHRA and CDR2 YSYEKL. The CDR3 is 15 amino acids. J was trimmed by 4 bases and V by 3 bases; bases with no gene match: 5. CDR3 region: CASSQWTSESDTQYF. The CDR3 coding sequence is TGCGCCAGCAGCCAGTGGACTAGCGAATCAGATACGCAGTATTTT.

The chain carries TRBV19 and TRBJ2-6; 9 bases are shared with TRBD1. Trimming at V came to 7 bases and at J to 2 bases, leaving 9 bases not matched to a gene. CDR3 length: 17 amino acids. The germline gives CDR1 LNHDA, CDR2 SQIVND (reference sequence). This CDR3 is CASNPQQGAPGANVLTF. The CDR3 DNA is TGTGCCAGTAATCCTCAACAGGGGGCGCCTGGGGCCAACGTCCTGACTTTC.

The rearrangement uses TRBV18 and TRBJ1-1; TRBD1 agrees at 8 bases. Germline lookup yields CDR1 KGHSH and CDR2 LQKENI. Trimming cost V 6 bases and J 10 bases; bases outside gene matches: 13. The CDR3 spans 14 residues. The CDR3 region has the DNA TGTGCCAGCTCGCCCCTCACAGGGGGATACGGAGCTTTCTTT. Translation: CASSPLTGGYGAFF. Together with reference TRBV18 and TRBJ1-1, the CDR3 gives the full variable domain: NAGVMQNPRHLVRRRGQEARLRCSPMKGHSHVYWYRQLPEEGLKFMVYLQKENIIDESGMPKERFSAEFPKEGPSILRIQQVVRGDSAAYFCASSPLTGGYGAFFGQGTRLTVV.

This rearrangement joins TRBV12-5 to TRBJ1-1; possible D gene TRBD1, 6 bases. The CDR3 totals 13 residues. Germline CDR1 and CDR2: LGHNT and FRNRAP. V was cut by 6 bases and J by 4 bases, with 12 bases left in between. DNA of the CDR3: TGTGCTAGTGGCGACGGCAGGGGCACTGAAGCTTTCTTT. Encoded protein: CASGDGRGTEAFF.

The chain uses TRBV20-1 and TRBJ2-7; 10 bases match TRBD2. The CDR3 is made up of 15 amino acids. With V trimmed by 3 bases and J by 3 bases, 8 bases remained unmatched. Germline CDR1 DFQATT, CDR2 SNEGSKA (reference sequence). CDR3 sequence: CSASIPASGGYEQYF. CDR3 coding DNA: TGCAGTGCTAGTATCCCGGCTAGCGGGGGCTACGAGCAGTACTTC.

The CDR3 loop is CASSSTQGETQYF. Here the CDR3 DNA reads TGTGCCAGCAGCTCAACTCAGGGAGAGACCCAGTACTTC. The genes are TRBV7-2 and TRBJ2-5; perhaps TRBD1 as D (5 bases). CDR3 length: 13 amino acids. V lost 4 bases, J lost 4 bases, and 10 bases lay in between. Germline V gives CDR1 SGHTA, CDR2 FQGNSA.

The rearrangement links TRBV9 to TRBJ2-6; possibly TRBD2 for D (5 bases). The CDR3 has 15 residues. V dropped 0 bases and J dropped 3 bases, with 7 bases sitting between them. Germline V gene sequence: CDR1 SGDLS, CDR2 YYNGEE. The CDR3 DNA reads as TGTGCCAGCAGCGTAGGAGGGAATGGGGCCAACGTCCTGACTTTC. This translates into CASSVGGNGANVLTF.

This rearrangement joins TRBV15 to TRBJ1-6; D gene uncertain. Germline lookup yields CDR1 LNHNV and CDR2 YYDKDF (reference sequence). V lost 3 bases and J 5 bases, leaving 5 bases between the germline ends. The CDR3 totals 13 residues. The CDR3 nucleotides are TGTGCCACCAGCAGTATTAATAATTCACCCCTCCACTTT. Translated: CATSSINNSPLHF.

The chain has TRBV6-5 and TRBJ1-1; D is ambiguous. This CDR3 contains 13 residues. The V and J ends lost 8 bases and 0 bases respectively, with 10 bases between them. Germline V CDR1 and CDR2: MNHEY, SVGAGI. The CDR3: CASGGGLNTEAFF. The DNA of the CDR3 is TGTGCCAGCGGAGGAGGGTTGAACACTGAAGCTTTCTTT.

This clone appeared once. The gene calls are TRBV6-5 and TRBJ1-5, with D possibly being TRBD1 (5 bases). Germline CDR1 reads MNHEY; CDR2 reads SVGAGI. With 2 bases removed from V and 6 bases from J, the gap between germline ends came to 17 bases. The CDR3 has 16 amino acids. The chain's CDR3 is CASSYGPASQGQPQHF. The CDR3 DNA follows: TGTGCCAGCAGTTACGGTCCCGCCAGCCAGGGTCAGCCCCAGCATTTT.

The genes are TRBV10-3 and TRBJ1-6, with no clear D. The V gene lost 6 bases and the J gene lost 8 bases, with 11 bases spanning the gap. The CDR3 runs 13 residues. Germline assignment: CDR1 ENHRY and CDR2 SYGVKD. Written as DNA, the CDR3 is TGTGCCATCAGGGGCTTTAACGATTCACCCCTCCACTTT. This codes for CAIRGFNDSPLHF.

The chain has TRBV19 and TRBJ1-1; no firm D call. This CDR3 region has 12 residues. Germline values: CDR1 LNHDA, CDR2 SQIVND (reference sequence). The ends were cut back, 5 bases at V and 3 bases at J, with 7 bases in the middle. CDR3 loop: CASSRPDTEAFF. In DNA form, the CDR3 reads TGTGCCAGTAGTCGTCCGGACACTGAAGCTTTCTTT.

The genes are TRBV19 and TRBJ1-5; D unclear. The germline gives CDR1 LNHDA, CDR2 SQIVND (reference sequence). V lost 0 bases and J lost 5, with 11 bases in between. The CDR3 has 15 residues. The CDR3 here is CASSIDLFGYQPQHF. CDR3 sequence (DNA): TGTGCCAGTAGTATAGACTTGTTCGGGTATCAGCCCCAGCATTTT.

This chain connects TRBV5-4 to TRBJ2-4; 7 bases are shared with TRBD2. CDR1 SGHNT and CDR2 YYREEE come from the germline V gene (reference sequence). The J segment lost 7 bases and the V segment lost 0 bases, leaving 4 bases of the junction unmatched. The CDR3 extends over 14 amino acids. In nucleotides, the CDR3 is TGTGCCAGCAGCTTGGCAAAGGGAGGGAACATTCAGTACTTC. Translating it yields CASSLAKGGNIQYF.

CDR3 amino acids: CASGAYRNSPLHF. The CDR3 DNA sequence: TGCGCCAGCGGGGCCTACCGCAATTCACCCCTCCACTTT. V and J are TRBV5-1 and TRBJ1-6; TRBD1 is a possible D gene (5 bases). The ends were cut back, 7 bases at V and 7 bases at J, with 12 bases in the middle. From germline, CDR1 is SGHRS and CDR2 YFSETQ. The CDR3 runs 13 residues.